These 19 T cell receptor beta chains originate from one sample sequenced in a study of OX40 agonist ivuxolimab in advanced cancers. Profiling relied on immunoSEQ multiplex PCR, and the TCRdb table lists in-frame clones only, not all of them. Among tens of thousands of clones listed, 88% were seen once. The material sequenced was CD4+ or CD8+ T cells sorted from blood, taken in a trial of the OX40 agonist ivuxolimab. The origin of the receptors is an adult with an advanced solid tumor such as melanoma, head and neck, liver or kidney cancer.

The V and J genes are TRBV6-5 and TRBJ2-7; 10 bases align to TRBD2. The CDR3 spans 14 residues. J gave up 1 base and V 4 bases, and 1 base lay outside the gene matches. Germline CDR1 is MNHEY and CDR2 is SVGAGI. Here the CDR3 DNA reads TGTGCCAGCAGTTGGACTAGCGGTTCCTACGAGCAGTACTTC. Translation: CASSWTSGSYEQYF.

The chain couples TRBV7-2 to TRBJ2-1, with 8 bases lining up with TRBD2. With 5 bases clipped from V and 3 bases from J, the junction kept 15 bases outside the gene matches. Looked up from germline, CDR1 is SGHTA and CDR2 is FQGNSA. The CDR3 extends over 18 amino acids. The CDR3 coding sequence is TGTGCCAGCAGCCGTGAGAACAGCGGGAGTACATACTACAATGAGCAGTTCTTC. Amino acid sequence: CASSRENSGSTYYNEQFF.

The CDR3 sequence: CSVTLAGTYEQYF. The DNA of the CDR3 is TGCAGCGTCACACTAGCGGGAACATACGAGCAGTACTTC. The chain is built from TRBV29-1 and TRBJ2-7; 10 positions match TRBD2. This CDR3 has 13 amino acids. Trimming took 6 bases from V and 4 from J; bases not matched to a gene: 6. Germline assignment: CDR1 SQVTM and CDR2 ANQGSEA.

This clone was counted once. CDR3 region: CASSLDPGQSATNEKLFF. The CDR3 bases are TGCGCCAGCAGCTTGGACCCGGGACAGTCCGCAACTAATGAAAAACTGTTTTTT. The genes are TRBV5-1 and TRBJ1-4; 7 bases are a match to TRBD1. Per germline, CDR1 SGHRS and CDR2 YFSETQ. With V trimmed by 0 bases and J by 0 bases, 8 bases remained unmatched. The CDR3 loop spans 18 amino acids. Combining the CDR3 with reference TRBV5-1 and TRBJ1-4 gives the whole variable domain KAGVTQTPRYLIKTRGQQVTLSCSPISGHRSVSWYQQTPGQGLQFLFEYFSETQRNKGNFPGRFSGRQFSNSRSEMNVSTLELGDSALYLCASSLDPGQSATNEKLFFGSGTQLSVL.

The CDR3 loop reads CASSLGDGAGSYEQYF. The DNA for the CDR3 is TGTGCCAGCAGCTTGGGGGATGGGGCGGGCTCCTACGAGCAGTACTTC. The gene calls are TRBV5-6 and TRBJ2-7; D could derive from TRBD1 or TRBD2 (5 bases each). Trimming removed 0 bases from V and 0 bases from J, with 13 bases in between. CDR3 length: 16 amino acids. Germline CDR1 reads SGHDT; CDR2 reads YYEEEE.

The chain uses TRBV5-1 and TRBJ1-2; 7 bases fit TRBD1. V lost 4 bases and J lost 7; bases outside the gene matches: 10. Germline V lookup: CDR1 SGHRS, CDR2 YFSETQ. The CDR3 covers 14 residues. The CDR3 sequence is CASSEAQGVSGYTF. The CDR3 nucleotides are TGCGCCAGCAGCGAAGCCCAGGGGGTTAGTGGCTACACCTTC.

The chain links TRBV10-3 to TRBJ2-5; D perhaps matches TRBD1 (5 bases). The V end was cut by 3 bases, the J end by 2 bases, with 7 bases between. Germline-derived CDR1 and CDR2 are ENHRY and SYGVKD. The CDR3 loop spans 13 amino acids. CDR3 sequence (DNA): TGTGCCATCAGTGATAACAGGCAAGAGACCCAGTACTTC. It specifies CAISDNRQETQYF.

V and J are TRBV5-1 and TRBJ2-6; 13 nucleotides align to TRBD2. Germline values: CDR1 SGHRS, CDR2 YFSETQ. J was trimmed by 0 bases and V by 4 bases; bases with no gene match: 1. The CDR3 is made up of 17 amino acids. The CDR3: CASSTSGRGSGANVLTF. The CDR3 DNA sequence: TGCGCCAGCAGCACTAGCGGGAGGGGCTCTGGGGCCAACGTCCTGACTTTC.

The V call is TRBV6-5, the J call TRBJ2-5; D assignment may be TRBD1 or TRBD2 (5 bases each). The CDR3 runs to 14 residues. Germline values: CDR1 MNHEY, CDR2 SVGAGI. V lost 6 bases and J lost 0, with 11 bases in between. The CDR3 region is CASSSRGYQETQYF. In nucleotides, the CDR3 is TGTGCCAGCAGCTCGAGGGGTTACCAAGAGACCCAGTACTTC.

The CDR3 nucleotides are TGTGCCACCAGCAGAGATCTTGGGGAATCCGAGACCCAGTACTTC. This sequence encodes CATSRDLGESETQYF. The gene calls are TRBV15 and TRBJ2-5; unclear D gene. Germline V CDR1 and CDR2: LNHNV, YYDKDF (reference sequence). The CDR3 consists of 15 residues. The germline V and J ends were trimmed by 0 bases and 5 bases, with 13 bases remaining between them.

The rearrangement joins TRBV10-3 to TRBJ2-7, with D possibly matching TRBD2 (6 bases). V was clipped by 6 bases and J by 4 bases, with 10 bases between them. The germline gives CDR1 ENHRY, CDR2 SYGVKD. The CDR3 extends over 12 amino acids. CDR3 bases: TGTGCCATCAGCCCCCGGGGGTACGAGCAGTACTTC. Translating it yields CAISPRGYEQYF.

For this clone: Because the CDR3 is missing its conserved closing phenylalanine or tryptophan, this is likely a read error. V and J are TRBV4-3 and TRBJ1-5; D is undetermined. CDR3 length: 15 residues. CDR1 and CDR2 (germline): LGHNA, YSLEER. V lost 4 bases, J lost 1 base, and 11 bases lay in between. The CDR3 region is CASSPEEGSNQPQHL. The DNA of the CDR3 is TGCGCCAGCAGCCCTGAAGAAGGGAGCAATCAGCCCCAGCATCTT.

The chain is built from TRBV5-1 and TRBJ2-7; 9 bases agree with TRBD1. V shed 5 bases and J 7 bases; nucleotides not matched to a gene: 10. Germline-derived CDR1 and CDR2 are SGHRS and YFSETQ. This CDR3 is built from 14 residues. The CDR3 loop is CASRAGTGLGEQYF. The CDR3 DNA follows: TGCGCCAGCAGGGCCGGGACAGGGTTGGGAGAGCAGTACTTC.

V gene TRBV30 combines with J gene TRBJ2-1; D may be TRBD2 (6 bases). This CDR3 is 15 amino acids long. The ends were cut back, 3 bases at V and 1 base at J, with 13 bases in the middle. CDR1 and CDR2 from the germline V gene are GTSNPN and SVGIG (reference sequence). The CDR3: CAWREGRISYNEQFF. The CDR3 nucleotides are TGTGCCTGGAGGGAGGGACGGATTTCCTACAATGAGCAGTTCTTC.

This chain joins TRBV28 and TRBJ2-6; 9 bases agree with TRBD1. The CDR3 extends over 17 amino acids. V dropped 6 bases and J dropped 1; count of bases not matched to a gene: 7. In germline, CDR1 is MDHEN, CDR2 SYDVKM. The CDR3 DNA is TGTGCCAGCAGGGGGGACAGGGTCCTTTCTGGGGCCAACGTCCTGACTTTC. It yields the protein CASRGDRVLSGANVLTF.

The rearrangement links TRBV7-3 to TRBJ2-7; maybe TRBD2 (5 bases). This CDR3 has 14 amino acids. Germline values: CDR1 SGHTA, CDR2 FQGTGA. Trimming shortened V by 2 bases and J by 6 bases, and 14 bases separated the two germline ends. The CDR3 sequence is CASSLRSNRGEQYF. CDR3 bases: TGTGCCAGCAGCTTACGGTCAAACCGGGGCGAGCAGTACTTC.

The V gene is TRBV19, the J gene TRBJ2-7, with TRBD2 matching over 7 bases. Looked up from germline, CDR1 is LNHDA and CDR2 is SQIVND (reference sequence). Germline trimming cut 6 bases from V and 4 bases from J; bases unmatched to any gene: 9. The CDR3 runs 14 residues. CDR3 nucleotides: TGTGCCAGTAGCAGGAGCGGGGTCGGGTACGAGCAGTACTTC. It codes for CASSRSGVGYEQYF. Full variable domain (rest looked up from reference TRBV19 and TRBJ2-7): DGGITQSPKYLFRKEGQNVTLSCEQNLNHDAMYWYRQDPGQGLRLIYYSQIVNDFQKGDIAEGYSVSREKKESFPLTVTSAQKNPTAFYLCASSRSGVGYEQYFGPGTRLTVT.

This clone came up once. V and J are TRBV10-3 and TRBJ2-7; 7 bases line up with TRBD1. CDR1 and CDR2 from the germline V gene are ENHRY and SYGVKD. V shed 10 bases, J shed 5 bases, and the junction held 11 bases outside the gene matches. CDR3 length: 13 amino acids. CDR3 DNA sequence: TGTGCCACGGGGACAGATCTCCCCCACGAGCAGTACTTC. Translating it yields CATGTDLPHEQYF.

The chain employs TRBV4-2 and TRBJ2-1, with D unclear. V lost 0 bases and J lost 0, with 12 bases in between. Germline values: CDR1 LGHNA, CDR2 YNFKEQ. The CDR3 loop spans 17 amino acids. The CDR3 loop reads CASSQETSRSSYNEQFF. In DNA form, the CDR3 reads TGTGCCAGCAGCCAAGAGACAAGTAGGAGCTCCTACAATGAGCAGTTCTTC.